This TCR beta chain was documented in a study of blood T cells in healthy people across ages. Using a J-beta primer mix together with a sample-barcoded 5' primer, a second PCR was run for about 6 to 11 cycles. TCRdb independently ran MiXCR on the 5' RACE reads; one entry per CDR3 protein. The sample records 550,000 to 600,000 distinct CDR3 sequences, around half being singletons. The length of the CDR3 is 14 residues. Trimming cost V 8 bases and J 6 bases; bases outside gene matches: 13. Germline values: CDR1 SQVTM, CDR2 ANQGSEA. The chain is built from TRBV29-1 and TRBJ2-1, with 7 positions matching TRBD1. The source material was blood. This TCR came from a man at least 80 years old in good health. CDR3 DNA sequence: TGCAGCATACCACCAGGGGGATTTCGCAATGAGCAGTTCTTC. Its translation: CSIPPGGFRNEQFF.